A single sample is the source of the 24 T cell receptor beta chains below, sequenced in a study of radiotherapy plus CTLA-4 blockade in lung cancer. Here immunoSEQ multiplex PCR was the method, and the copy in TCRdb shows in-frame clones only, minus some. This table holds about 60,000 clones, around 80% found once. The source was peripheral blood, collected from a patient treated with radiotherapy plus ipilimumab. Every receptor here comes from a human donor with non-small cell lung cancer who had a partial response to radiotherapy plus ipilimumab.

J is TRBJ1-2 and V is TRBV4-1; 10 bases are a match to TRBD1. The CDR3 is 15 amino acids. From germline, CDR1 is MGHRA and CDR2 YSYEKL. Germline trimming cut 4 bases from V and 3 bases from J; bases unmatched to any gene: 5. Here the CDR3 DNA reads TGCGCCAGCAGCCTACCCGGACAGGGGGACTATGGCTACACCTTC. Translating gives CASSLPGQGDYGYTF.

The gene calls are TRBV30 and TRBJ1-1; weak D call: TRBD1 (5 bases). The CDR3 spans 13 residues. Between the trimmed V and J ends, which lost 2 bases and 1 base, there was a span of 8 bases. Germline loops: CDR1 GTSNPN, CDR2 SVGIG (reference sequence). CDR3 nucleotide sequence: TGTGCCTGGAGTTCAGGGAAGAACACTGAAGCTTTCTTT. It yields the protein CAWSSGKNTEAFF.

This clone was counted between two and nine times. The J gene is TRBJ2-7, the V gene TRBV15; no clear D gene. V was trimmed by 2 bases and J by 2 bases, leaving 7 bases between them. The CDR3 sequence is 13 residues long. Germline lookup yields CDR1 LNHNV and CDR2 YYDKDF (reference sequence). In DNA form, the CDR3 reads TGTGCCACCAGCAGATTGGAGCCCTACGAGCAGTACTTC. It yields the protein CATSRLEPYEQYF.

The V gene is TRBV4-2, the J gene TRBJ1-4; 10 nucleotides align to TRBD1. This CDR3 region has 15 residues. Germline V gives CDR1 LGHNA, CDR2 YNFKEQ. V gave up 6 bases and J gave up 10 bases; unmatched junction bases: 11. CDR3 region: CASRGTGTGEGKLFF. The CDR3 region has the DNA TGTGCCAGCAGGGGGACGGGGACAGGGGAAGGAAAACTGTTTTTT.

The CDR3 reads CATSRGLQGTEKLFF. CDR3 in DNA: TGTGCCACCAGCAGAGGGTTACAGGGAACGGAAAAACTGTTTTTT. J is TRBJ1-4 and V is TRBV15, with D possibly TRBD1 on 6 matching bases. This CDR3 is 15 amino acids long. The ends were cut back, 1 base at V and 8 bases at J, with 14 bases in the middle. Germline V gene lookup returns CDR1 LNHNV and CDR2 YYDKDF (reference sequence).

The rearrangement uses TRBV29-1 and TRBJ2-5, with a tentative D call TRBD1 (6 bases). V was pared by 4 bases and J by 5 bases, with 17 bases between. The CDR3 length is 14 residues. Germline-derived CDR1 and CDR2 are SQVTM and ANQGSEA. The DNA of the CDR3 is TGCAGCGTTGCGAGACCAGGGGAACGGGAGACCCAGTACTTC. This encodes CSVARPGERETQYF.

V and J are TRBV6-5 and TRBJ2-2, with 9 bases lining up with TRBD1. Germline trimming cut 6 bases from V and 7 bases from J; bases unmatched to any gene: 6. The CDR3 has 14 amino acids. Germline V gene sequence: CDR1 MNHEY, CDR2 SVGAGI. CDR3 DNA: TGTGCCAGCAGCAAAGGACAGGGGTTCGGGGAGCTGTTTTTT. Amino acids: CASSKGQGFGELFF.

This sequence joins TRBV19 and TRBJ1-2; 8 bases match TRBD1. The ends lost 7 bases at V and 5 bases at J; junction bases unmatched: 9. CDR3 length: 14 residues. Germline CDR1 is LNHDA and CDR2 is SQIVND (reference sequence). The chain's CDR3 is CASTGQGPRYGYTF. The DNA of the CDR3 is TGTGCCAGTACCGGACAGGGACCAAGGTATGGCTACACCTTC.

J is TRBJ1-4 and V is TRBV4-3; perhaps TRBD1 as D (6 bases). The CDR3 totals 17 residues. In germline, CDR1 is LGHNA, CDR2 YSLEER. Between the trimmed V and J ends, which lost 0 bases and 6 bases, there was a span of 17 bases. CDR3 nucleotides: TGCGCCAGCAGCCAAGATTGGGGGGGGGCGCTTCATGAAAAACTGTTTTTT. Its protein product is CASSQDWGGALHEKLFF.

V is TRBV27 and J is TRBJ2-3; 11 bases are a match to TRBD2. This CDR3 is 16 amino acids long. The junction had 5 bases not matched to a gene; V was cut back by 1 base and J by 5 bases. Germline-derived CDR1 and CDR2 are MNHEY and SMNVEV (reference sequence). CDR3 in DNA: TGTGCCAGCAGTTTATATAGCGGGGGGGTTATAGATACGCAGTATTTT. As protein: CASSLYSGGVIDTQYF.

This rearrangement joins TRBV6-5 to TRBJ1-2; D is unresolved. The CDR3 covers 15 residues. Germline V gene data show CDR1 as MNHEY and CDR2 as SVGAGI. Trimming pared 7 bases from V and 2 bases from J, leaving 17 bases between. This chain's CDR3 is CASTTPGEGNYGYTF. The CDR3 DNA is TGTGCCAGCACCACACCCGGGGAAGGGAACTATGGCTACACCTTC.

The chain is built from TRBV2 and TRBJ2-7; tentatively, D is TRBD2 (7 bases). Germline CDR1 and CDR2: SNHLY and FYNNEI. Trimming left V 8 bases short and J 0 bases short, with 23 bases between. This CDR3 region has 17 residues. CDR3 in amino acids: CASLPEGGLSTSYEQYF. CDR3 in DNA: TGTGCCAGCCTACCCGAGGGGGGGTTAAGTACCTCCTACGAGCAGTACTTC.

The rearrangement links TRBV19 to TRBJ2-2; TRBD2 matches at 14 bases. With 6 bases clipped from V and 5 bases from J, the junction kept 5 bases outside the gene matches. The germline CDR1 and CDR2 sequences are LNHDA and SQIVND (reference sequence). The CDR3 contains 16 residues. The CDR3 nucleotides are TGTGCCAGTAGGACTAGCGGGGGGGCGCGGACCGGGGAGCTGTTTTTT. Protein: CASRTSGGARTGELFF.

The gene calls are TRBV7-2 and TRBJ2-7; 12 bases map to TRBD2. CDR3 length: 15 residues. Germline CDR1 is SGHTA and CDR2 is FQGNSA. V lost 5 bases, J lost 2 bases, and 4 bases stayed unmatched. The CDR3 loop is CASSVSSGGAYEQYF. The CDR3 nucleotides read TGTGCCAGCAGCGTCTCTAGCGGGGGGGCCTACGAGCAGTACTTC.

The CDR3 DNA sequence: TGTGCCAGCAGCCGAACGAGGGGGCCAGATCAGCCCCAGCATTTT. Translating it yields CASSRTRGPDQPQHF. This chain uses TRBV4-2 with TRBJ1-5; 7 bases are shared with TRBD1. V trimming: 4 bases; J trimming: 5 bases; junction bases outside the gene matches: 8. CDR1 is LGHNA and CDR2 is YNFKEQ in the germline V gene. The length of the CDR3 is 15 residues.

This clone has only one observation. The gene calls are TRBV7-2 and TRBJ2-3; D uncertain. Germline assignment: CDR1 SGHTA and CDR2 FQGNSA. V was trimmed by 5 bases and J by 2 bases, leaving 2 bases between them. The CDR3 consists of 11 residues. CDR3 in amino acids: CASSLTDTQYF. The CDR3 bases are TGTGCCAGCAGCCTCACAGATACGCAGTATTTT.

Only a few counts were recorded for this clone. This sequence joins TRBV28 and TRBJ2-3, with TRBD2 identical over 7 bases. This CDR3 region has 15 residues. Per germline, CDR1 MDHEN and CDR2 SYDVKM. The trim removed 3 bases at V and 0 bases at J, leaving 3 bases unmatched. The CDR3: CASSLGGTSTDTQYF. DNA of the CDR3: TGTGCCAGCAGTTTGGGGGGGACTAGCACAGATACGCAGTATTTT.

This clone came up once. The V gene is TRBV18, the J gene TRBJ2-1; TRBD2 matches at 8 bases. J gave up 15 bases and V 6 bases, and 10 bases lay outside the gene matches. Germline CDR1 is KGHSH and CDR2 is LQKENI. The CDR3 totals 12 residues. The CDR3, as DNA: TGTGCCAGCTCGCTCCCGGGGGGGGAGTGGTTCTTC. This translates into CASSLPGGEWFF.

The V call is TRBV5-4, the J call TRBJ2-7; 9 positions match TRBD1. J gave up 3 bases and V 3 bases, and 4 bases lay outside the gene matches. Per the germline V gene, CDR1 is SGHNT and CDR2 is YYREEE (reference sequence). The CDR3 has 14 residues. CDR3 coding DNA: TGTGCCAGCAGCTGGGACAGGGACGACTACGAGCAGTACTTC. It yields the protein CASSWDRDDYEQYF.

This chain joins TRBV4-1 and TRBJ2-7; 8 positions agree with TRBD1. Germline CDR1 is MGHRA and CDR2 is YSYEKL. With 2 bases clipped from V and 10 bases from J, the junction kept 10 bases outside the gene matches. The CDR3 has 14 residues. DNA for the CDR3: TGCGCCAGCAGCCAAACCGGGACAGGCCTGGAACAGTACTTC. This encodes CASSQTGTGLEQYF.

This clone was detected only a few times. The rearrangement links TRBV19 to TRBJ1-1; no firm D call. This CDR3 region has 14 residues. Germline V lookup: CDR1 LNHDA, CDR2 SQIVND (reference sequence). Trimming took off 1 base at V and 10 bases at J, with 16 bases between the two ends. CDR3 nucleotides: TGTGCCAGTAGTATAGGTCGCGGCACCCGTTTAGCTTTCTTT. This gives the protein CASSIGRGTRLAFF.

The V and J genes are TRBV19 and TRBJ1-2, with D perhaps matching TRBD1 (6 bases). Trimming cost V 0 bases and J 2 bases, with 13 bases left between them. CDR1 and CDR2 from the germline V gene are LNHDA and SQIVND (reference sequence). The CDR3 extends over 16 amino acids. CDR3 nucleotide sequence: TGTGCCAGTAGTATAGACTTGCTACAGGGCAACTATGGCTACACCTTC. Translated, it gives CASSIDLLQGNYGYTF.

The chain uses TRBV10-3 and TRBJ2-3; D is perhaps TRBD2 (5 bases). With 11 bases removed from V and 2 bases from J, the gap between germline ends came to 11 bases. Germline loops: CDR1 ENHRY, CDR2 SYGVKD. The CDR3 is 12 amino acids. CDR3 nucleotide sequence: TGTGCCTGTGGAGCGGACACAGATACGCAGTATTTT. Translating gives CACGADTDTQYF.

This clone was seen only once. The chain recombines TRBV10-1 with TRBJ2-1, with 10 bases aligning to TRBD1. V lost 0 bases, J lost 6 bases, and 2 bases stayed unmatched. The CDR3 extends over 15 amino acids. Germline V gene data show CDR1 as WNHNN and CDR2 as SYGVQD (reference sequence). Here the CDR3 DNA reads TGCGCCAGCAGTGAGTCGACAGGGGGCCTCAATGAGCAGTTCTTC. This encodes CASSESTGGLNEQFF.